This T cell receptor beta chain was observed in a study of blood T cell repertoires in COVID-19. The CDR3 has 16 residues. Germline CDR1 and CDR2: MNHNS and SASEGT. The V end was cut by 4 bases, the J end by 2 bases, with 17 bases between. The method was immunoSEQ multiplex PCR; TCRdb's version includes in-frame clones alone and lacks a portion of them. The repertoire has 250,000 to 300,000 clones, 88% of them found once; the top ten carry 1%. Cohort 3 donors counted as recovered after two negative PCRs, clearance, or resolved symptoms. V gene TRBV6-1 combines with J gene TRBJ1-2, with D unresolved. Sequences were obtained from PBMCs or T cells enriched from blood (not recorded which). This clonotype was obtained from a woman aged 25 to 39 who had recovered from COVID-19. This CDR3 is CASSAGDGRFNYGYTF. CDR3 sequence (DNA): TGTGCCAGCAGTGCCGGCGACGGGAGATTCAACTATGGCTACACCTTC.